The 23 T cell receptor beta chains in this list originate from one sample, sequenced in a study of T cells in Graves' hyperthyroidism and ophthalmopathy (dated by TCRdb to 2018 to 2020). Library preparation was by multiplex PCR. Sequencer: Illumina HiSeq 2000. The TCR beta CDR3 regions were amplified from RNA transcripts. A first-round RT-PCR of the TCR CDR3 used the HTBI primer set with the Qiagen OneStep RT-PCR kit. Through fastp at Q25 and MiXCR, TCRdb rebuilt clones from the public reads, retaining in-frame beta chains. Every CDR3 protein is listed once, alongside the most common genes and DNA of its rows. For this sample there are over 700,000 distinct CDR3 sequences; under 20% appear just once. The ten largest account for approximately 15% of the sample. Sequenced material: blood. These receptor sequences come from a woman aged 45-65 years with Graves' hyperthyroidism that later progressed to Graves' ophthalmopathy.

This clonotype appeared many times. The chain joins TRBV9 to TRBJ1-3; D is undetermined. Germline loops: CDR1 SGDLS, CDR2 YYNGEE. The CDR3 totals 16 residues. Trimming removed 5 bases from V and 3 bases from J, with 18 bases in between. Here the CDR3 reads CASSQSAGSDGNTIYF. The CDR3 DNA follows: TGTGCCAGCAGTCAATCGGCGGGAAGCGATGGAAACACCATATATTTT.

This clonotype has at least ten counts. The chain recombines TRBV18 with TRBJ1-3, with no clear D. The CDR3 contains 15 residues. Trimming pared 0 bases from V and 2 bases from J, leaving 8 bases between. Germline-derived CDR1 and CDR2 are KGHSH and LQKENI. CDR3 coding DNA: TGTGCCAGCTCACCACCGAGAAGACCTGGAAACACCATATATTTT. This sequence encodes CASSPPRRPGNTIYF.

The genes are TRBV7-8 and TRBJ1-3, with D tentatively TRBD1 (6 bases). Trimming removed 5 bases at V and 2 bases at J, with 13 bases between. The germline CDR1 and CDR2 sequences are SGHVS and FQNEAQ. The CDR3 runs to 15 residues. This CDR3 reads CASSPRTVTGNTIYF. In nucleotides, the CDR3 is TGTGCCAGCAGCCCAAGGACAGTAACTGGAAACACCATATATTTT.

The chain recombines TRBV27 with TRBJ1-5, with 7 bases identical to TRBD1. The CDR3 length is 15 residues. The ends lost 4 bases at V and 4 bases at J; junction bases unmatched: 7. In germline, CDR1 is MNHEY, CDR2 SMNVEV (reference sequence). The CDR3 nucleotides are TGTGCCAGCAGTTCAGACAGGGAGGTTAATCAGCCCCAGCATTTT. Its protein is CASSSDREVNQPQHF.

The V call is TRBV19, the J call TRBJ2-1; a weak D match, TRBD1 (6 bases). The V gene's germline CDR1 is LNHDA and CDR2 SQIVND (reference sequence). V lost 5 bases and J lost 6, with 11 bases in between. This CDR3 is built from 13 residues. The DNA for the CDR3 is TGTGCCAGTAGTGAGGGACATCGCAATGAGCAGTTCTTC. It yields the protein CASSEGHRNEQFF.

The CDR3 nucleotides are TGTGCCAGCAGCTTAAGGGCCGGGCCAGGGACAGATACGCAGTATTTT. It yields the protein CASSLRAGPGTDTQYF. The chain links TRBV11-2 to TRBJ2-3; D may be TRBD1 (5 bases). Trimming took 2 bases from V and 3 from J, leaving 15 bases between them. This CDR3 is 16 amino acids long. Germline loops: CDR1 SGHAT, CDR2 FQNNGV.

This clonotype was observed a few times. V is TRBV6-1 and J is TRBJ2-5; 7 bases agree with TRBD1. The CDR3 covers 17 residues. The junction had 16 bases not matched to a gene; V was cut back by 7 bases and J by 2 bases. Germline CDR1 reads MNHNS; CDR2 reads SASEGT. The CDR3 loop is CASTPRRTGVTQETQYF. The CDR3 nucleotides are TGTGCCAGCACCCCACGGCGGACAGGAGTAACACAAGAGACCCAGTACTTC.

This clonotype was counted at least ten times. The J gene is TRBJ2-2, the V gene TRBV6-2 or TRBV6-3; 14 positions agree with TRBD2. V lost 4 bases to trimming and J lost 3 bases; unmatched junction nucleotides: 13. The germline gives CDR1 MNHEY, CDR2 SVGEGT. This CDR3 is built from 20 residues. CDR3 in DNA: TGTGCCAGCAGTTTTATCGGAAGACTAGCGGGGGGGACGGACACCGGGGAGCTGTTTTTT. This gives the protein CASSFIGRLAGGTDTGELFF.

The chain is built from TRBV27 and TRBJ2-5; 9 nucleotides align to TRBD2. The ends lost 2 bases at V and 5 bases at J; junction bases unmatched: 18. CDR3 size: 19 residues. CDR1 and CDR2 (germline): MNHEY, SMNVEV (reference sequence). The DNA for the CDR3 is TGTGCCAGCAGTTTAAACCCGACCTGGCGGGGGGGCCCTGGGGAGACCCAGTACTTC. This translates into CASSLNPTWRGGPGETQYF.

The J gene is TRBJ1-1, the V gene TRBV5-1; the D is unclear. The V end lost 2 bases, the J end lost 4 bases, and 15 bases lay between the germline ends. The CDR3 covers 15 residues. CDR1 and CDR2 (germline): SGHRS, YFSETQ. CDR3 nucleotide sequence: TGCGCCAGCAGCTTCCGAGAATCGGGGAGCACTGAAGCTTTCTTT. Protein sequence: CASSFRESGSTEAFF. Combining the CDR3 with reference TRBV5-1 and TRBJ1-1 gives the whole variable domain KAGVTQTPRYLIKTRGQQVTLSCSPISGHRSVSWYQQTPGQGLQFLFEYFSETQRNKGNFPGRFSGRQFSNSRSEMNVSTLELGDSALYLCASSFRESGSTEAFFGQGTRLTVV.

This rearrangement joins TRBV27 to TRBJ2-7, with TRBD1 matching 11 bases. Per germline, CDR1 MNHEY and CDR2 SMNVEV (reference sequence). V shed 5 bases and J 4 bases; nucleotides not matched to a gene: 7. The CDR3 totals 15 residues. DNA for the CDR3: TGTGCCAGCAGTAGCTCCGGGACAGGGGGATACGAGCAGTACTTC. Protein product: CASSSSGTGGYEQYF.

This clonotype was seen at least ten times. DNA of the CDR3: TGTGCCAGCAGACAGGGTGGAAACTATGGCTACACCTTC. Residues: CASRQGGNYGYTF. This rearrangement joins TRBV3-1 to TRBJ1-2; weak D call: TRBD1 (6 bases). Germline V gene lookup returns CDR1 LGHDT and CDR2 YNNKEL (reference sequence). This CDR3 region has 13 residues. V was trimmed by 6 bases and J by 2 bases, leaving 10 bases between them.

This clonotype was seen repeatedly, ten times or more. The chain carries TRBV7-9 and TRBJ2-3, with a tentative D call TRBD2 (5 bases). The CDR3 has 13 residues. With 8 bases removed from V and 2 bases from J, the gap between germline ends came to 11 bases. Germline V gives CDR1 SEHNR, CDR2 FQNEAQ (reference sequence). As DNA, the CDR3 is TGTGCCAGCTTAAGCGGTCCCACAGATACGCAGTATTTT. This translates into CASLSGPTDTQYF. Full variable domain (rest looked up from reference TRBV7-9 and TRBJ2-3): DTGVSQNPRHKITKRGQNVTFRCDPISEHNRLYWYRQTLGQGPEFLTYFQNEAQLEKSRLLSDRFSAERPKGSFSTLEIQRTEQGDSAMYLCASLSGPTDTQYFGPGTRLTVL.

The chain joins TRBV5-4 to TRBJ2-3; 9 bases agree with TRBD2. The V and J ends lost 5 bases and 4 bases, in that order; junction bases with no gene match: 11. The CDR3 spans 16 residues. Germline V lookup: CDR1 SGHNT, CDR2 YYREEE (reference sequence). As DNA, the CDR3 is TGTGCCAGCAGACATGTCCCTAGCGGGGTCTCAGATACGCAGTATTTT. Protein product: CASRHVPSGVSDTQYF.

The chain recombines TRBV18 with TRBJ1-3; D is unclear. The V end lost 3 bases, the J end lost 0 bases, and 12 bases lay between the germline ends. The CDR3 contains 16 residues. Germline CDR1 and CDR2: KGHSH and LQKENI. This chain's CDR3 is CASSPNDLSSGNTIYF. DNA of the CDR3: TGTGCCAGCTCACCTAACGACTTAAGCTCTGGAAACACCATATATTTT.

This clonotype was observed many times. The chain carries TRBV12-3 or TRBV12-4 and TRBJ1-1; 8 nucleotides match TRBD1. CDR3 length: 15 amino acids. J lost 5 bases, V lost 5 bases, and 10 bases had no gene match. This CDR3 reads CASSLLTGGTTEAFF. The DNA of the CDR3 is TGTGCCAGCAGTCTACTCACAGGGGGAACGACTGAAGCTTTCTTT.

The chain has TRBV2 and TRBJ1-6; unclear D gene. Trimming left V 1 base short and J 9 bases short, with 16 bases between. This CDR3 has 16 amino acids. Germline V gene lookup returns CDR1 SNHLY and CDR2 FYNNEI. The CDR3 loop reads CASSEGAAGVGSPLHF. In nucleotides, the CDR3 is TGTGCCAGCAGTGAAGGGGCGGCAGGCGTCGGTTCACCCCTCCACTTT.

In this sample, this clonotype turned up a few times. Compared with germline, one end of the junction differs, possibly owing to a read error. The rearrangement joins TRBV6-2 or TRBV6-3 to TRBJ1-1; D is unclear. Germline lookup yields CDR1 MNHEY and CDR2 SVGEGT. This CDR3 is 13 amino acids long. As DNA, the CDR3 is TGTGCCAGCAGATACTACGTCAACACTGAAGCTTTCTTT. Translating gives CASRYYVNTEAFF.

A few counts support this clonotype. The rearrangement joins TRBV7-9 to TRBJ2-7; tentative D call: TRBD1 (5 bases). The CDR3 is made up of 11 amino acids. The germline V and J ends were trimmed by 4 bases and 9 bases, with 10 bases remaining between them. CDR1 and CDR2 from the germline V gene are SEHNR and FQNEAQ (reference sequence). CDR3 in DNA: TGTGCCAGCAGCTCAGGGCCGGTGCAGTACTTC. Amino acid sequence: CASSSGPVQYF. Full variable domain (missing parts from reference TRBV7-9 and TRBJ2-7): DTGVSQNPRHKITKRGQNVTFRCDPISEHNRLYWYRQTLGQGPEFLTYFQNEAQLEKSRLLSDRFSAERPKGSFSTLEIQRTEQGDSAMYLCASSSGPVQYFGPGTRLTVT.

This clonotype was seen a handful of times. V is TRBV9 and J is TRBJ2-3; TRBD1 is a possible D gene (5 bases). Trimming removed 3 bases at V and 4 bases at J, with 18 bases between. The CDR3 loop spans 16 amino acids. Looked up from germline, CDR1 is SGDLS and CDR2 is YYNGEE. The CDR3, as DNA: TGTGCCAGCAGCGCACCCCCTACAGGTGCGGCAGATACGCAGTATTTT. The encoded protein is CASSAPPTGAADTQYF. Looking up the rest from reference TRBV9 and TRBJ2-3 gives the full variable domain: DSGVTQTPKHLITATGQRVTLRCSPRSGDLSVYWYQQSLDQGLQFLIQYYNGEERAKGNILERFSAQQFPDLHSELNLSSLELGDSALYFCASSAPPTGAADTQYFGPGTRLTVL.

V is TRBV29-1 and J is TRBJ1-1; a possible D gene is TRBD1 (6 bases). Germline CDR1 and CDR2: SQVTM and ANQGSEA. V lost 6 bases, J lost 0 bases, and 14 bases lay in between. The CDR3 is 14 residues long. CDR3 in DNA: TGCAGCGTACGTGGGGGGGACATGAACACTGAAGCTTTCTTT. Translation: CSVRGGDMNTEAFF. Supplemented by reference TRBV29-1 and TRBJ1-1, the full variable domain reads SAVISQKPSRDICQRGTSLTIQCQVDSQVTMMFWYRQQPGQSLTLIATANQGSEATYESGFVIDKFPISRPNLTFSTLTVSNMSPEDSSIYLCSVRGGDMNTEAFFGQGTRLTVV.

The chain couples TRBV20-1 to TRBJ1-5; D is unresolved. V was pared by 6 bases and J by 5 bases, with 14 bases between. This CDR3 has 13 amino acids. Germline values: CDR1 DFQATT, CDR2 SNEGSKA (reference sequence). The CDR3 sequence is CSAPRRWDQPQHF. The DNA for the CDR3 is TGCAGTGCCCCCCGGAGGTGGGATCAGCCCCAGCATTTT.

The sample holds many counts of this clonotype. The chain uses TRBV11-3 and TRBJ2-2; D may be TRBD2 (5 bases). Germline assignment: CDR1 SGHNT and CDR2 YENEEA. Trimming stripped 5 bases from V and 2 bases from J, with 9 bases between. This CDR3 region has 14 residues. As DNA, the CDR3 is TGTGCCAGCAGCCCACCGGGAAACACCGGGGAGCTGTTTTTT. Its translation is CASSPPGNTGELFF.